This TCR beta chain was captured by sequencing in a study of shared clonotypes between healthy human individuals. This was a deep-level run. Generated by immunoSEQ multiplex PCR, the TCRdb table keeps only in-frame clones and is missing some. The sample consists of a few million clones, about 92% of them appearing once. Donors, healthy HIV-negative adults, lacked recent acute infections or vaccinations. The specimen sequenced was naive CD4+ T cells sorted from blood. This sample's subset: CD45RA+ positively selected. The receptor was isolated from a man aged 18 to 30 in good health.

CDR3 sequence: CAISERLAGGYEQYF. DNA for the CDR3: TGTGCCATCAGCGAACGACTAGCGGGAGGCTACGAGCAGTACTTC. This rearrangement joins TRBV10-3 to TRBJ2-7; 13 bases fit TRBD2. V lost 6 bases, J lost 3 bases, and 5 bases stayed unmatched. This CDR3 region has 15 residues. In germline, CDR1 is ENHRY, CDR2 SYGVKD.